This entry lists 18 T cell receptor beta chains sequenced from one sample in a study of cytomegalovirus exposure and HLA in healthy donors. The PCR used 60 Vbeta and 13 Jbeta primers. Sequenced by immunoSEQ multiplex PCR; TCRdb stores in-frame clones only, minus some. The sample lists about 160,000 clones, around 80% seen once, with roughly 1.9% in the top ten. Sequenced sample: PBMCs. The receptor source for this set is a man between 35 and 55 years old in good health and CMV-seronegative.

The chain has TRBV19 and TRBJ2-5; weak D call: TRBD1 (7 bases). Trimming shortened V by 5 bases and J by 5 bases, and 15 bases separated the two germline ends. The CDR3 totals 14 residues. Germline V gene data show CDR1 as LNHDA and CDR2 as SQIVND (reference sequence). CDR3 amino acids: CASSSGGGLETQYF. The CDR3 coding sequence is TGTGCCAGTAGTTCTGGAGGGGGCTTGGAGACCCAGTACTTC. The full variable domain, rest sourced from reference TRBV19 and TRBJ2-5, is DGGITQSPKYLFRKEGQNVTLSCEQNLNHDAMYWYRQDPGQGLRLIYYSQIVNDFQKGDIAEGYSVSREKKESFPLTVTSAQKNPTAFYLCASSSGGGLETQYFGPGTRLLVL.

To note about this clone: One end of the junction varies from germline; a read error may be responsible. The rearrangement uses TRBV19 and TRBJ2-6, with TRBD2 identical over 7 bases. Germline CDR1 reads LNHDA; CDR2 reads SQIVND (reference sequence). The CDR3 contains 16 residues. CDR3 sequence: CASRLAGFSGANGLTF. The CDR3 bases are TGTGCCAGCCGCTTAGCGGGTTTCTCTGGGGCCAACGGCCTGACTTTC.

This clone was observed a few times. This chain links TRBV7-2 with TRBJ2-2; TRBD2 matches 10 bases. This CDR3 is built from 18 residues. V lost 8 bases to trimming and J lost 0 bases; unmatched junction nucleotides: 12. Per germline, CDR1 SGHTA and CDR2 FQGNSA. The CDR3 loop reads CASAGLAGVLANTGELFF. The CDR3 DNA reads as TGTGCCAGCGCGGGGCTAGCGGGAGTTTTAGCGAACACCGGGGAGCTGTTTTTT.

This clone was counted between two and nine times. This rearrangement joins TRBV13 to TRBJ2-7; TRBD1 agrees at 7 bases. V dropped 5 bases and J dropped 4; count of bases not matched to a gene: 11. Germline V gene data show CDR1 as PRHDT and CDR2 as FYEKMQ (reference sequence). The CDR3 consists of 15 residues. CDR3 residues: CASSQGQMARYEQYF. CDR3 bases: TGTGCCAGCAGCCAGGGACAGATGGCAAGATACGAGCAGTACTTC.

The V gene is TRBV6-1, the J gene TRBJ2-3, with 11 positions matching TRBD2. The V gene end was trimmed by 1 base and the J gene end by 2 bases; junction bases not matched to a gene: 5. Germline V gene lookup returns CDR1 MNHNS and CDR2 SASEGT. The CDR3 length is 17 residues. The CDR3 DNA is TGTGCCAGCAGTGAAGGTAGACTAGCGGGATCCACAGATACGCAGTATTTT. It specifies CASSEGRLAGSTDTQYF.

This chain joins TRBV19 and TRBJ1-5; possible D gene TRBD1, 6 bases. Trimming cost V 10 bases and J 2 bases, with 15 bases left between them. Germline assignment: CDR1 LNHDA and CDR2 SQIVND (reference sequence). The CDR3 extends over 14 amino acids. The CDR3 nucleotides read TGTGCCACTAAACAGGGCTCCGGCAATCAGCCCCAGCATTTT. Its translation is CATKQGSGNQPQHF.

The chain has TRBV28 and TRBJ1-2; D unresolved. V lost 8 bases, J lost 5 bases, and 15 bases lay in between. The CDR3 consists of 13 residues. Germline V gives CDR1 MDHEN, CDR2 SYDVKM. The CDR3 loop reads CASGAGIPYGYTF. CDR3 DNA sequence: TGTGCCAGCGGAGCGGGGATCCCTTATGGCTACACCTTC.

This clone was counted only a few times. The CDR3 loop reads CASSLYRRSGGKSSYNEQFF. CDR3 DNA sequence: TGTGCCAGCAGCTTATACCGGAGATCGGGGGGGAAGAGCTCCTACAATGAGCAGTTCTTC. The rearrangement uses TRBV13 and TRBJ2-1, with 8 nucleotides matching TRBD2. Per germline, CDR1 PRHDT and CDR2 FYEKMQ (reference sequence). CDR3 length: 20 amino acids. V gave up 2 bases and J gave up 0 bases; unmatched junction bases: 15.

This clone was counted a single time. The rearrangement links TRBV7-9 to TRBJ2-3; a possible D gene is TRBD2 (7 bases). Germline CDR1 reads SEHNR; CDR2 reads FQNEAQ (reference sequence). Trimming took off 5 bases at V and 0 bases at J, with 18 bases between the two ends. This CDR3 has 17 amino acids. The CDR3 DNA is TGTGCCAGCAGCCCCCTTAGGGGGAGGGCTAGCACAGATACGCAGTATTTT. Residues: CASSPLRGRASTDTQYF.

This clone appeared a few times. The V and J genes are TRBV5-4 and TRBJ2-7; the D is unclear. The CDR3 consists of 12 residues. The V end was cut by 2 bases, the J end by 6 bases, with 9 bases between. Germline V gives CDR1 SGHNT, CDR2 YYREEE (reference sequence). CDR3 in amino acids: CASSFSHGEQYF. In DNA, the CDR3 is TGTGCCAGCAGCTTTAGTCACGGCGAGCAGTACTTC.

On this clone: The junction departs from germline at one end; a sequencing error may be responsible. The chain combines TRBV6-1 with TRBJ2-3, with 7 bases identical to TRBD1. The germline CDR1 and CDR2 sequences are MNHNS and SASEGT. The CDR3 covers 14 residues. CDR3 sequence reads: CASSPRSGTVTQYF. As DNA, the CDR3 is TGTGCCAGCAGTCCAAGATCCGGGACAGTTACGCAGTATTTT.

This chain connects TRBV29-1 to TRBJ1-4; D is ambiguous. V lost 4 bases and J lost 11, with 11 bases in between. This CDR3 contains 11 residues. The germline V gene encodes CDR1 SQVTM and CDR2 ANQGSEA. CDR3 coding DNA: TGCAGCGTTGGAGGAGGCGAGAAACTGTTTTTT. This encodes CSVGGGEKLFF.

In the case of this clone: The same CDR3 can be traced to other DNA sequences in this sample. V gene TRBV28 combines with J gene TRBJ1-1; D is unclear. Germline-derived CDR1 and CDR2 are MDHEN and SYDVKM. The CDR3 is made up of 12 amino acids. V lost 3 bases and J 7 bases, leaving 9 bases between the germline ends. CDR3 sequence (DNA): TGTGCCAGCAGTTTCGGAGACCTTGAAGCTTTCTTT. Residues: CASSFGDLEAFF.

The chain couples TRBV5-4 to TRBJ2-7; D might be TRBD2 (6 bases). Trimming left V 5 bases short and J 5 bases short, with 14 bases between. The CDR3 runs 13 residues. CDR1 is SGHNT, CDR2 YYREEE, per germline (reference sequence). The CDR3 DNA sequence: TGTGCCAGCAGAGGGAGGACGAGCGACGAGCAGTACTTC. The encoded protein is CASRGRTSDEQYF.

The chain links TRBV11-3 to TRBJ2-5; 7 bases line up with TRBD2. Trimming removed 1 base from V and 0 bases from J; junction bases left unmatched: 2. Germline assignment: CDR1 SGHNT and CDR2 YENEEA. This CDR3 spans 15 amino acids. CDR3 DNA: TGTGCCAGCAGCTTAGGGAGCGGGGACCAAGAGACCCAGTACTTC. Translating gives CASSLGSGDQETQYF.

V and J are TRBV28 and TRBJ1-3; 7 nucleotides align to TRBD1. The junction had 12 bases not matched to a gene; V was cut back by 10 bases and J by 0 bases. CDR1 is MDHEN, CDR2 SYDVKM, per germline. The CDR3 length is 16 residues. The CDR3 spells CATTGDAVSSGNTIYF. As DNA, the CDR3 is TGTGCCACCACAGGGGACGCCGTCAGCTCTGGAAACACCATATATTTT. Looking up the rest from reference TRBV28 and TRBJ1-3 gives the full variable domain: DVKVTQSSRYLVKRTGEKVFLECVQDMDHENMFWYRQDPGLGLRLIYFSYDVKMKEKGDIPEGYSVSREKKERFSLILESASTNQTSMYLCATTGDAVSSGNTIYFGEGSWLTVV.

The DNA of the CDR3 is TGTGCCAGCAGCACGGGACTAGCGGGAGATGGGGATACGCAGTATTTT. It codes for CASSTGLAGDGDTQYF. The chain uses TRBV5-4 and TRBJ2-3; 14 bases align to TRBD2. The junction had 7 bases not matched to a gene; V was cut back by 4 bases and J by 6 bases. Germline CDR1 SGHNT, CDR2 YYREEE (reference sequence). CDR3 length: 16 amino acids.

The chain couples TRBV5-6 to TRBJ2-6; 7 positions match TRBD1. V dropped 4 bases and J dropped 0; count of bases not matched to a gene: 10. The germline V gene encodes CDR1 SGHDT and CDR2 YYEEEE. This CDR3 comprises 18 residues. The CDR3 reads CASSPEGARFSGANVLTF. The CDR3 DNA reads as TGTGCCAGCAGCCCCGAGGGGGCCCGATTCTCTGGGGCCAACGTCCTGACTTTC.